This T cell receptor (beta chain) stems from a study of T cells in Graves' hyperthyroidism and ophthalmopathy. J lost 0 bases, V lost 5 bases, and 7 bases had no gene match. CDR1 and CDR2 (germline): MNHEY, SMNVEV (reference sequence). CDR3 size: 15 residues. Amplified TCR beta CDR3 regions came from RNA transcripts. In the first-round RT-PCR of the TCR CDR3, the HTBI primer set was used. TCRdb redid the calling of the multiplex PCR reads with MiXCR, one entry per CDR3 protein. The table shows roughly 650,000 distinct CDR3 sequences, with approximately 15% occurring only once. The study left out patients who had uncontrolled infection, other autoimmune disease, pregnancy or lactation. This clonotype was observed many times.

The chain links TRBV27 to TRBJ2-7; 7 bases agree with TRBD2. The clonotype comes from a woman aged 40 to 49 with Graves' ophthalmopathy. The sequenced sample was blood. The CDR3 DNA sequence: TGTGCCAGCAGTCCTGGACTAGTCTTCTCCTACGAGCAGTACTTC. This gives the protein CASSPGLVFSYEQYF.